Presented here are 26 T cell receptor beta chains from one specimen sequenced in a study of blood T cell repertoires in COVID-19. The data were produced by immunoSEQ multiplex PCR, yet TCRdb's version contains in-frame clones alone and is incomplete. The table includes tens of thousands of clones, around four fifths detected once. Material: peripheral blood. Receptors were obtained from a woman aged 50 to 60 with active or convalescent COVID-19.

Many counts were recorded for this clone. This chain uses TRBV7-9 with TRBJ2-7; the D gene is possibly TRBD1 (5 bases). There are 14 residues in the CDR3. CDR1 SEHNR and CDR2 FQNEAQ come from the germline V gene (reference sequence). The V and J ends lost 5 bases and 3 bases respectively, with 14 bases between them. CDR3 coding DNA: TGTGCCAGCAGCCCCCGGACAATGATCTACGAGCAGTACTTC. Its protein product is CASSPRTMIYEQYF.

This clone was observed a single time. The CDR3 DNA is TGTGCCAGCAGGACTCATGCCGATCAGCCCCAGCATTTT. This sequence encodes CASRTHADQPQHF. V gene TRBV27 combines with J gene TRBJ1-5; D unclear. CDR1 MNHEY and CDR2 SMNVEV come from the germline V gene (reference sequence). Trimming took 6 bases from V and 5 from J, leaving 11 bases between them. The CDR3 totals 13 residues.

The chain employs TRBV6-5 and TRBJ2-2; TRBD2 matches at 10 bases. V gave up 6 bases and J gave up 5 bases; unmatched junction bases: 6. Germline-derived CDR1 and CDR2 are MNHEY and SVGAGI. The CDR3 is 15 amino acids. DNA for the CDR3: TGTGCCAGCAGGAACCCGGGACTAGCGACCGGGGAGCTGTTTTTT. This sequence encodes CASRNPGLATGELFF.

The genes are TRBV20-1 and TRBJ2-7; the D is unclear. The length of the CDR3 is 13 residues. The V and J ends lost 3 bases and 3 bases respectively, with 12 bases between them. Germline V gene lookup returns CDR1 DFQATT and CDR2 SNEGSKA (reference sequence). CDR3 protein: CSASHGYLYEQYF. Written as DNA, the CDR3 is TGCAGTGCTAGTCACGGGTACCTCTACGAGCAGTACTTC.

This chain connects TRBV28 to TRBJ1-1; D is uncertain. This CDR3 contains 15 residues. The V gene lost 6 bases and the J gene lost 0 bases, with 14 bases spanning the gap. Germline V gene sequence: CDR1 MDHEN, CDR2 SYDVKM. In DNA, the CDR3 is TGTGCCAGCAGAAAACCCGCGGGCCTGAACACTGAAGCTTTCTTT. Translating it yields CASRKPAGLNTEAFF. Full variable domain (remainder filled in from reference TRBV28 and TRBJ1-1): DVKVTQSSRYLVKRTGEKVFLECVQDMDHENMFWYRQDPGLGLRLIYFSYDVKMKEKGDIPEGYSVSREKKERFSLILESASTNQTSMYLCASRKPAGLNTEAFFGQGTRLTVV.

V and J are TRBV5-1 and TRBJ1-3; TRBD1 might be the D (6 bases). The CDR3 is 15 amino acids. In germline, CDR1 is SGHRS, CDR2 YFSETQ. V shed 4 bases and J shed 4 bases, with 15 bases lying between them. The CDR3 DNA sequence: TGCGCCAGCAGCCAAGCCCCGGACAGAGGAAACACCATATATTTT. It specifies CASSQAPDRGNTIYF.

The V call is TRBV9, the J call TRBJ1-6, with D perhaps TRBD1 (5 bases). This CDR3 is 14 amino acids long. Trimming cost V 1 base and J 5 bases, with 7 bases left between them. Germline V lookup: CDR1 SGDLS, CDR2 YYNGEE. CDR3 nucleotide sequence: TGTGCCAGCAGCGTATGGGGGGATAATTCACCCCTCCACTTT. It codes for CASSVWGDNSPLHF.

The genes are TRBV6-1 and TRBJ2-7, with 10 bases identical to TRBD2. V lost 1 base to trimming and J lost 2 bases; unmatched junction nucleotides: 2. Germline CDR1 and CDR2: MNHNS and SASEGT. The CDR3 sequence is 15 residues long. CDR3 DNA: TGTGCCAGCAGTGAAGACGGGACTAGCGCCTACGAGCAGTACTTC. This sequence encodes CASSEDGTSAYEQYF.

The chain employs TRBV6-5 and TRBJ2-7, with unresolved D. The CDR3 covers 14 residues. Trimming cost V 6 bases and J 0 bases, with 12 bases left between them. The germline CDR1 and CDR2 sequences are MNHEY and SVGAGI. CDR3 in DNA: TGTGCCAGCAGATGGAGTCTTAGCTCCTACGAGCAGTACTTC. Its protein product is CASRWSLSSYEQYF.

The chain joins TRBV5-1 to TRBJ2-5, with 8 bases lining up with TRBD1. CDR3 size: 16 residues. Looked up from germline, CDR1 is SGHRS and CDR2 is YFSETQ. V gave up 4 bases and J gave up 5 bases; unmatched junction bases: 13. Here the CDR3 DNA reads TGCGCCAGCAGCCCGGAGGGCAGGGGGCGCCATGAGACCCAGTACTTC. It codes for CASSPEGRGRHETQYF. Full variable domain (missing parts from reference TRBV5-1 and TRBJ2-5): KAGVTQTPRYLIKTRGQQVTLSCSPISGHRSVSWYQQTPGQGLQFLFEYFSETQRNKGNFPGRFSGRQFSNSRSEMNVSTLELGDSALYLCASSPEGRGRHETQYFGPGTRLLVL.

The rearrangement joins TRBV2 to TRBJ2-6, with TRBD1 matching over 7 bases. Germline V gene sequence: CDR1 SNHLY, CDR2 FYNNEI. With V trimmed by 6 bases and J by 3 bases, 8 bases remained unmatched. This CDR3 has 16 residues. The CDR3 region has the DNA TGTGCCAGCAGCCCTCGGACAGGCAGTGGGGCCAACGTCCTGACTTTC. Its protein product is CASSPRTGSGANVLTF. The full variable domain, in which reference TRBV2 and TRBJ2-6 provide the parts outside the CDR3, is EPEVTQTPSHQVTQMGQEVILRCVPISNHLYFYWYRQILGQKVEFLVSFYNNEISEKSEIFDDQFSVERPDGSNFTLKIRSTKLEDSAMYFCASSPRTGSGANVLTFGAGSRLTVL.

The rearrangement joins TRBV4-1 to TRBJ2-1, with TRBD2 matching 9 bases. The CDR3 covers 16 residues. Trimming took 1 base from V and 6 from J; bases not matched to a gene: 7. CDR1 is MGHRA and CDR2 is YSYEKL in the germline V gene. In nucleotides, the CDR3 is TGCGCCAGCAGCCAAGCGACCGGGACTAGCTTCAATGAGCAGTTCTTC. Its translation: CASSQATGTSFNEQFF.

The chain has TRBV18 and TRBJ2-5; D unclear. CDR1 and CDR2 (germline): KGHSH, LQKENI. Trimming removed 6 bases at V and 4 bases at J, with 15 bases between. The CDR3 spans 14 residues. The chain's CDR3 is CASSRRQAGETQYF. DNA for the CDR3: TGTGCCAGCTCCCGAAGGCAGGCAGGAGAGACCCAGTACTTC.

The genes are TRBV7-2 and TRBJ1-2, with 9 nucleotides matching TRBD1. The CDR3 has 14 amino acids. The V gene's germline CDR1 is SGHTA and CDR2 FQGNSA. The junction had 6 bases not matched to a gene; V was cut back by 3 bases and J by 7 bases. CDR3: CASSLGQGGPGYTF. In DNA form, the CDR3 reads TGTGCCAGCAGCTTGGGACAGGGAGGTCCTGGCTACACCTTC.

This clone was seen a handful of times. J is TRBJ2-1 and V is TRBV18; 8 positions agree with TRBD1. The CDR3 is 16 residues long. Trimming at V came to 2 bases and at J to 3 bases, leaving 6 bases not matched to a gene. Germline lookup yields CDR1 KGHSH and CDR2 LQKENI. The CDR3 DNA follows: TGTGCCAGCTCACCATTAACACAGGGGGACTACAATGAGCAGTTCTTC. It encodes CASSPLTQGDYNEQFF.

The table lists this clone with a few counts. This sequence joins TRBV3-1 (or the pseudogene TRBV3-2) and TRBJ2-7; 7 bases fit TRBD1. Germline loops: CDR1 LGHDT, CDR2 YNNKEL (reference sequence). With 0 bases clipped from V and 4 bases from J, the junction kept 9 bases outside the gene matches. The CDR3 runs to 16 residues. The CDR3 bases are TGTGCCAGCAGCCAAGATTTCGCGACAGGGAAATACGAGCAGTACTTC. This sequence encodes CASSQDFATGKYEQYF.

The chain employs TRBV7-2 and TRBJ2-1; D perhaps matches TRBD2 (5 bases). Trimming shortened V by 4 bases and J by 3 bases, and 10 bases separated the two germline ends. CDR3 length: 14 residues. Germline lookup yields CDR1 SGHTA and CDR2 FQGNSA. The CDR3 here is CASSSRTVYNEQFF. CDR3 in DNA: TGTGCCAGCAGCTCCAGGACTGTCTACAATGAGCAGTTCTTC.

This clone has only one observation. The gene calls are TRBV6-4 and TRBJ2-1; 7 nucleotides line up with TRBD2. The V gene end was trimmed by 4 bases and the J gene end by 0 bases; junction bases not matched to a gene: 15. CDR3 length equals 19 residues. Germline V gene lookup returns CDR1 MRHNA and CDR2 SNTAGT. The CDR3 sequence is CASSAGGNSGGFSYNEQFF. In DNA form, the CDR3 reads TGTGCCAGCAGTGCCGGGGGGAACAGCGGCGGGTTCTCCTACAATGAGCAGTTCTTC.

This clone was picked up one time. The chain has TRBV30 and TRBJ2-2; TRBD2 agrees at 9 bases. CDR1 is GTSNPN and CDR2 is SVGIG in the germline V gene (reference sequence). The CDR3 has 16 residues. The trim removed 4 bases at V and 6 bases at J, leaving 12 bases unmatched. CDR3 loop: CAWIVGSGSLPGELFF. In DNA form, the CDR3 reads TGTGCCTGGATTGTAGGTAGCGGGAGCCTTCCCGGGGAGCTGTTTTTT.

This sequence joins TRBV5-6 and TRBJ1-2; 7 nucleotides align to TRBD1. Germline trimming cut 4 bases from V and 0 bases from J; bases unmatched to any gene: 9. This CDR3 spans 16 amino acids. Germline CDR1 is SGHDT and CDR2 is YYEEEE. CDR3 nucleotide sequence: TGTGCCAGCAGCGGCTGGGGACAGTACTCTAACTATGGCTACACCTTC. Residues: CASSGWGQYSNYGYTF. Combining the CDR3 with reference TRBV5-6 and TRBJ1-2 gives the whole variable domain DAGVTQSPTHLIKTRGQQVTLRCSPKSGHDTVSWYQQALGQGPQFIFQYYEEEERQRGNFPDRFSGHQFPNYSSELNVNALLLGDSALYLCASSGWGQYSNYGYTFGSGTRLTVV.

The CDR3 region is CASSLPSGEQFF. As DNA, the CDR3 is TGTGCCAGCAGTCTCCCTAGCGGGGAGCAGTTCTTC. The chain links TRBV12-3 or TRBV12-4 to TRBJ2-1, with 8 bases identical to TRBD2. The CDR3 runs to 12 residues. V was clipped by 5 bases and J by 10 bases; unmatched bases: 4.

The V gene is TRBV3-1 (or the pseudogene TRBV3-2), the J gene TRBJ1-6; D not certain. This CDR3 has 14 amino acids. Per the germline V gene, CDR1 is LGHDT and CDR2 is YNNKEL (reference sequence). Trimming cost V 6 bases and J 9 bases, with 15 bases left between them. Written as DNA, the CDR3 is TGTGCCAGCAGTCTTCCCCCGGCGGCTTCACCCCTCCACTTT. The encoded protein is CASSLPPAASPLHF.

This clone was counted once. This CDR3 reads CASRGTSGRFNEQFF. As DNA, the CDR3 is TGTGCCAGCAGGGGGACTAGCGGGAGGTTCAATGAGCAGTTCTTC. The chain links TRBV27 to TRBJ2-1; 15 nucleotides match TRBD2. J gave up 6 bases and V 6 bases, and 3 bases lay outside the gene matches. Per germline, CDR1 MNHEY and CDR2 SMNVEV (reference sequence). This CDR3 has 15 residues.

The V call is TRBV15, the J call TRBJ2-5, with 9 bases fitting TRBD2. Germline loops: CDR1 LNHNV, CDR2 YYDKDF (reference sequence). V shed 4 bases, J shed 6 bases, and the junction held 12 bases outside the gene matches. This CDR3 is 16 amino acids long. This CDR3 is CATSTQTSGWAQTQYF. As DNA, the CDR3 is TGTGCCACCAGCACCCAGACTAGCGGATGGGCTCAGACCCAGTACTTC.

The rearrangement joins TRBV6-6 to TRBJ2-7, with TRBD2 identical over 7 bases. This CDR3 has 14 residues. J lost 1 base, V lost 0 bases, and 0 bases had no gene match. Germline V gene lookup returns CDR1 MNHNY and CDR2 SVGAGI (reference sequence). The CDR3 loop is CASSYSGGSYEQYF. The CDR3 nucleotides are TGTGCCAGCAGTTACTCGGGGGGGTCCTACGAGCAGTACTTC.

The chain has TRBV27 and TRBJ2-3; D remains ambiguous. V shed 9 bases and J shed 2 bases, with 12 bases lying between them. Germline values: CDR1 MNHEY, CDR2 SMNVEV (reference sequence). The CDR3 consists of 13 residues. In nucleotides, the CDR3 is TGTGCCAGTTTGAGGCAGAACACAGATACGCAGTATTTT. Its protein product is CASLRQNTDTQYF.